The TCR beta chain described here comes from a study of T cell responses to AZD1222 COVID-19 vaccine. V lost 3 bases, J lost 6 bases, and 6 bases lay in between. The CDR3 contains 12 residues. Only in-frame clones appear in the TCRdb table, and some are missing; sequencing was by immunoSEQ multiplex PCR. Seen here are tens of thousands of clones, 65% to 80% observed once, and the top ten hold about 12%. Overall study results and limits: Only after the peak T cell response were repertoires sampled.

In this sample, this clone turned up a few times. The antigen is not known. Other DNA sequences from this sample encode an identical CDR3 as well. The receptor was derived from an adult in good health. The chain has TRBV12-3 or TRBV12-4 and TRBJ1-5; a possible D gene is TRBD1 (5 bases). Sequenced here: peripheral blood, sampled on day 0 of AZD1222 vaccination. CDR3 residues: CASSFGGQPQHF. The CDR3 region has the DNA TGTGCCAGCAGTTTTGGGGGTCAGCCCCAGCATTTT.